This TCR beta chain stems from a study of cytomegalovirus exposure and HLA in healthy donors. The PCR used 60 Vbeta and 13 Jbeta primers. Assay: immunoSEQ multiplex PCR; the TCRdb copy retains only in-frame clones and omits some. The table shows 150,000 to 200,000 clones, with 70% to 90% occurring only once. The CDR3 is 13 amino acids. CDR1 SGHNT and CDR2 YYREEE come from the germline V gene (reference sequence). Trimming took off 1 base at V and 0 bases at J, with 5 bases between the two ends. Input material: PBMCs. The chain combines TRBV5-4 with TRBJ2-7; D perhaps matches TRBD1 (5 bases). This clonotype originated in a young man in good health and CMV-seropositive. In DNA form, the CDR3 reads TGTGCCAGCAGCTTGCAGGGCTCCTACGAGCAGTACTTC. Residues: CASSLQGSYEQYF.